Below, 8 T cell receptor beta chains from the same sample are listed, as sequenced in a study of blood T cell repertoires in COVID-19. The assay was immunoSEQ multiplex PCR, and TCRdb's table has in-frame clones only and misses some. The table lists 150,000 to 200,000 clones, roughly 82% of them singletons, with roughly 5.1% in the top ten. Sequencing was carried out using peripheral blood. These receptors were obtained from a woman aged 30 to 39 with acute or convalescent COVID-19.

The gene calls are TRBV29-1 and TRBJ2-2; TRBD2 aligns across 9 bases. Germline V CDR1 and CDR2: SQVTM, ANQGSEA. This CDR3 has 15 amino acids. The CDR3 sequence: CRGRDGGRRTGELFF. CDR3 bases: TGCCGCGGGAGGGACGGGGGGAGGAGGACCGGGGAGCTGTTTTTT.

This sequence joins TRBV6-2 or TRBV6-3 and TRBJ1-1; maybe TRBD1 (6 bases). The CDR3 is made up of 16 amino acids. Looked up from germline, CDR1 is MNHEY and CDR2 is SVGEGT. Deletions cut 5 bases from V and 0 bases from J, with 16 bases between. For the CDR3, the DNA is TGTGCCAGCAGTCCCGAGACAGGTACCATGAACACTGAAGCTTTCTTT. Its translation is CASSPETGTMNTEAFF.

The V and J genes are TRBV5-1 and TRBJ2-5, with 10 bases fitting TRBD2. Germline V gene data show CDR1 as SGHRS and CDR2 as YFSETQ. The V gene end was trimmed by 0 bases and the J gene end by 5 bases; junction bases not matched to a gene: 7. The CDR3 spans 16 residues. The CDR3 spells CASSLELAGVGETQYF. In nucleotides, the CDR3 is TGCGCCAGCAGCTTGGAGCTAGCGGGAGTAGGGGAGACCCAGTACTTC.

The rearrangement joins TRBV7-2 to TRBJ1-1; D possibly corresponds to TRBD1 (5 bases). V shed 1 base and J shed 0 bases, with 15 bases lying between them. The CDR3 totals 17 residues. Germline CDR1 and CDR2: SGHTA and FQGNSA. The CDR3 here is CASSLEGMRGVNTEAFF. The DNA of the CDR3 is TGTGCCAGCAGCTTAGAAGGAATGCGGGGCGTGAACACTGAAGCTTTCTTT. The full variable domain, completed using reference TRBV7-2 and TRBJ1-1, is GAGVSQSPSNKVTEKGKDVELRCDPISGHTALYWYRQSLGQGLEFLIYFQGNSAPDKSGLPSDRFSAERTGGSVSTLTIQRTQQEDSAVYLCASSLEGMRGVNTEAFFGQGTRLTVV.

The chain employs TRBV7-2 and TRBJ1-2, with 7 bases lining up with TRBD1. There are 13 residues in the CDR3. Germline CDR1 reads SGHTA; CDR2 reads FQGNSA. J gave up 7 bases and V 2 bases, and 4 bases lay outside the gene matches. The CDR3 coding sequence is TGTGCCAGCAGCTTACGAAACAGGGGTGGCTACACCTTC. Its protein is CASSLRNRGGYTF.

This clone was observed once. The chain has TRBV5-1 and TRBJ1-1, with a tentative D call TRBD1 (5 bases). V gave up 0 bases and J gave up 7 bases, with 16 bases separating them. The germline CDR1 and CDR2 sequences are SGHRS and YFSETQ. The CDR3 contains 15 residues. CDR3 nucleotide sequence: TGCGCCAGCAGCTTGGATCCGGGGCGCGGGAGTGAAGCTTTCTTT. Translating it yields CASSLDPGRGSEAFF.

V and J are TRBV6-2 or TRBV6-3 and TRBJ1-5; 9 nucleotides match TRBD1. The CDR3 totals 18 residues. The junction had 8 bases not matched to a gene; V was cut back by 2 bases and J by 0 bases. Germline CDR1 MNHEY, CDR2 SVGEGT. CDR3 region: CASSYLGQGIYSNQPQHF. CDR3 in DNA: TGTGCCAGCAGTTACCTTGGACAGGGGATATATAGCAATCAGCCCCAGCATTTT.

The V call is TRBV2, the J call TRBJ1-2, with D unresolved. The CDR3 has 14 amino acids. Trimming took 6 bases from V and 6 from J, leaving 17 bases between them. CDR1 is SNHLY, CDR2 FYNNEI, per germline. The CDR3 here is CASSERLGWNGYTF. In DNA, the CDR3 is TGTGCCAGCAGCGAGAGGCTAGGTTGGAATGGCTACACCTTC.